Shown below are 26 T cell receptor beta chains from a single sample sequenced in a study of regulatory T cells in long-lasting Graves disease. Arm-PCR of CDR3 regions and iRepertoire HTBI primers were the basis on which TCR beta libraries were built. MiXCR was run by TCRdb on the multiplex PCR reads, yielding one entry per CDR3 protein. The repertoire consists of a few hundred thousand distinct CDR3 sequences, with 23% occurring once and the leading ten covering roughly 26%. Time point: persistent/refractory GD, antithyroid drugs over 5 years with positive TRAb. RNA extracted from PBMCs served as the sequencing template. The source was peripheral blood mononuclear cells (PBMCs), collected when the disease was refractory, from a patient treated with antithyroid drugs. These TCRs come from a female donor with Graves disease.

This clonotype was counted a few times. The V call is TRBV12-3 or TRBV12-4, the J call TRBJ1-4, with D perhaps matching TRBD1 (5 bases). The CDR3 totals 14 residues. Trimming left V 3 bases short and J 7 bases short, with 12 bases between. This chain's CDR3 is CASSFRRGVEKLFF. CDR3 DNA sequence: TGTGCCAGCAGTTTTAGAAGGGGCGTTGAAAAACTGTTTTTT.

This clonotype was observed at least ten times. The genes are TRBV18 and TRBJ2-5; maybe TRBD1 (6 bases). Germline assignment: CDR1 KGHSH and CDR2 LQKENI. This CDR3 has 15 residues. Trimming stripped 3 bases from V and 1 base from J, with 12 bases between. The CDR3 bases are TGTGCCAGCTCACCCCTCGACAGGTCCCAAGAGACCCAGTACTTC. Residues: CASSPLDRSQETQYF.

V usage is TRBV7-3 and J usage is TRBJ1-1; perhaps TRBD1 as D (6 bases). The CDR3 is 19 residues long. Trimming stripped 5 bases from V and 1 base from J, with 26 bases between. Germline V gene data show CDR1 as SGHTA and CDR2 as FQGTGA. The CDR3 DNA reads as TGTGCCAGCAGCATCATGGGGAGATTTTCTGGGGGGCAGAACACTGAAGCTTTCTTT. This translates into CASSIMGRFSGGQNTEAFF.

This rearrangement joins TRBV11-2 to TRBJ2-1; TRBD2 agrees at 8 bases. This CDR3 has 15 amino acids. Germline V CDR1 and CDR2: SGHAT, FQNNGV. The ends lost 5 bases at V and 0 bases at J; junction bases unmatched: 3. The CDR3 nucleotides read TGTGCCAGCAGCCCCGGGACTAGCTCCTACAATGAGCAGTTCTTC. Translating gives CASSPGTSSYNEQFF. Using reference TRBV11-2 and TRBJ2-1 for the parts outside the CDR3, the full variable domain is EAGVAQSPRYKIIEKRQSVAFWCNPISGHATLYWYQQILGQGPKLLIQFQNNGVVDDSQLPKDRFSAERLKGVDSTLKIQPAKLEDSAVYLCASSPGTSSYNEQFFGPGTRLTVL.

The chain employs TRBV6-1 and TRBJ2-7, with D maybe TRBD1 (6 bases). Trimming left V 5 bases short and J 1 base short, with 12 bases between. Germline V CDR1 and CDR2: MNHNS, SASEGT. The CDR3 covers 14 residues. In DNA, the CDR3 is TGTGCCAGCAGTACCGAACAGGGATCCTACGAGCAGTACTTC. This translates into CASSTEQGSYEQYF.

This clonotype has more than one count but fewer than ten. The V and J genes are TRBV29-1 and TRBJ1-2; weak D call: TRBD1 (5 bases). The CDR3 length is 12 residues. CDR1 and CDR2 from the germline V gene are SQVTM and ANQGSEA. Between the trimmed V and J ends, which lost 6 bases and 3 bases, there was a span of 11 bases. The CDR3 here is CSVTGADYGYTF. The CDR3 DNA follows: TGCAGCGTAACCGGGGCCGACTATGGCTACACCTTC.

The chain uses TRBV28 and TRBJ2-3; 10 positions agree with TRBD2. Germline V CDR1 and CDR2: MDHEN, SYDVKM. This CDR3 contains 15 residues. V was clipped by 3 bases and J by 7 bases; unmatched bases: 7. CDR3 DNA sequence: TGTGCCAGCAGTTTGCCTAGCGGGAGTACATATACGCAGTATTTT. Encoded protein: CASSLPSGSTYTQYF.

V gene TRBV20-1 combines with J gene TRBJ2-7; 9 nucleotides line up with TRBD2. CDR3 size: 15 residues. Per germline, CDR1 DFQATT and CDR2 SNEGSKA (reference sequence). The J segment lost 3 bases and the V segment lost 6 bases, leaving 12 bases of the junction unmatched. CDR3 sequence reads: CSAPSGRLHIYEQYF. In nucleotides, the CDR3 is TGCAGTGCCCCGAGCGGGAGGTTGCATATCTACGAGCAGTACTTC.

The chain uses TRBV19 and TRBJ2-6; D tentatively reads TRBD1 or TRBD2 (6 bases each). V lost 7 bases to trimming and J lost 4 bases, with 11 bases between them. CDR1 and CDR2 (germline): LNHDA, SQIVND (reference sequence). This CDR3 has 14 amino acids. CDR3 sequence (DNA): TGTGCCAGTATAGGGGGGTTGGGGGCCAACGTCCTGACTTTC. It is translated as CASIGGLGANVLTF.

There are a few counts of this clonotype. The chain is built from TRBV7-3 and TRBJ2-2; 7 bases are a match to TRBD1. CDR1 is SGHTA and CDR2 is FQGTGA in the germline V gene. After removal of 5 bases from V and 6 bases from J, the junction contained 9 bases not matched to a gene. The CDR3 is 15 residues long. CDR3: CASSVRQGRPGELFF. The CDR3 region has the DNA TGTGCCAGCAGCGTGCGACAGGGTCGCCCCGGGGAGCTGTTTTTT.

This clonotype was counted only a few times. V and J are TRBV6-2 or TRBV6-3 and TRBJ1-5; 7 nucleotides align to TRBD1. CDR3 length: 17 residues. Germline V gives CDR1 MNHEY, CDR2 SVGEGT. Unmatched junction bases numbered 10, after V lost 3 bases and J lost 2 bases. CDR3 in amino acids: CASSYPKRQGGNQPQHF. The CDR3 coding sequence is TGTGCCAGCAGTTATCCCAAGCGACAGGGAGGCAATCAGCCCCAGCATTTT.

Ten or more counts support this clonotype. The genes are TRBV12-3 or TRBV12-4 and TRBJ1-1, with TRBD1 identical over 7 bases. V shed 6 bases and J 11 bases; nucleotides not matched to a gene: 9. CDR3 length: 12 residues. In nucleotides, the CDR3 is TGTGCCAGCAGCACGACAGGGAGGGGTGCTTTCTTT. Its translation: CASSTTGRGAFF.

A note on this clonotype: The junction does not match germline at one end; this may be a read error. The DNA of the CDR3 is TGCAGTGCTACCACGGCGCTACAAGGGACCCAGTACTTC. Translated: CSATTALQGTQYF. The chain joins TRBV20-1 to TRBJ2-5, with D unclear. CDR1 and CDR2 (germline): DFQATT, SNEGSKA (reference sequence). The CDR3 totals 13 residues.

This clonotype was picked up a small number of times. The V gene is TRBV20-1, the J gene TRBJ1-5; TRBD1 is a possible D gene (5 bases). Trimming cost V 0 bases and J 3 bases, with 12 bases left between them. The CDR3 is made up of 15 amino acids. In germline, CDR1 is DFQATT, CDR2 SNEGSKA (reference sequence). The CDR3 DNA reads TGCAGTGCTAGAGAGGGAGGGGCGATCAATCAGCCCCAGCATTTT. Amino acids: CSAREGGAINQPQHF.

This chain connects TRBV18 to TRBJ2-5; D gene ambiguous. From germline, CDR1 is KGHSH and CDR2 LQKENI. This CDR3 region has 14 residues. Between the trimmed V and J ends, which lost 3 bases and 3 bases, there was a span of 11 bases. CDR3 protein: CASSPRESEETQYF. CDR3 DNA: TGTGCCAGCTCACCGCGCGAGAGTGAAGAGACCCAGTACTTC.

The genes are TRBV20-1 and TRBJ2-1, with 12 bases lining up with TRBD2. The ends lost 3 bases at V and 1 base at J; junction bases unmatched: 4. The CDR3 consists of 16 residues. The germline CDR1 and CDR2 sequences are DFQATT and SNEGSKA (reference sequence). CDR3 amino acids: CSASGTSGRSYNEQFF. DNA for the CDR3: TGCAGTGCTAGTGGCACTAGCGGGAGGTCCTACAATGAGCAGTTCTTC.

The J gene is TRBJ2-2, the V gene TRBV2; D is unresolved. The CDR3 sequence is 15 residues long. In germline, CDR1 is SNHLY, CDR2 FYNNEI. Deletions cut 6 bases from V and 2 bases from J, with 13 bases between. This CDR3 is CASRRLPTNTGELFF. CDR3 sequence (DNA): TGTGCCAGCAGAAGGCTACCAACCAACACCGGGGAGCTGTTTTTT.

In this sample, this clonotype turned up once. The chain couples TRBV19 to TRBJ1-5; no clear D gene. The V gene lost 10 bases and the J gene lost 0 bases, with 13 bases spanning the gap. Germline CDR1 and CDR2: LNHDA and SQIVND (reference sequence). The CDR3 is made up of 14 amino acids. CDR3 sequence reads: CATGLPYSNQPQHF. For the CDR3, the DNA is TGTGCCACCGGGCTACCTTATAGCAATCAGCCCCAGCATTTT.

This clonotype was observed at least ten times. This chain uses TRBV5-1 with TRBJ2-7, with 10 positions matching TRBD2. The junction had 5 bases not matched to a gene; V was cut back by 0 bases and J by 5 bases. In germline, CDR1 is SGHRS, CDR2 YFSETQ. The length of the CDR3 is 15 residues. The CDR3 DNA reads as TGCGCCAGCAGCTTGGCTAGCGGGAGTTCTCACGAGCAGTACTTC. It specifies CASSLASGSSHEQYF.

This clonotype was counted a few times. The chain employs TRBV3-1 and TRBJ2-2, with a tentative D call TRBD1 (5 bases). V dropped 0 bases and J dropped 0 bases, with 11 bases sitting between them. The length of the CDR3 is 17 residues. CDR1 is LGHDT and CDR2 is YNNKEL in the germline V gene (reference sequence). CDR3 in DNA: TGTGCCAGCAGCCAAGATTCCGCAGGGACGAACACCGGGGAGCTGTTTTTT. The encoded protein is CASSQDSAGTNTGELFF. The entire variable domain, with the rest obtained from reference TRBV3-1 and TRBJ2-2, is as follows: DTAVSQTPKYLVTQMGNDKSIKCEQNLGHDTMYWYKQDSKKFLKIMFSYNNKELIINETVPNRFSPKSPDKAHLNLHINSLELGDSAVYFCASSQDSAGTNTGELFFGEGSRLTVL.

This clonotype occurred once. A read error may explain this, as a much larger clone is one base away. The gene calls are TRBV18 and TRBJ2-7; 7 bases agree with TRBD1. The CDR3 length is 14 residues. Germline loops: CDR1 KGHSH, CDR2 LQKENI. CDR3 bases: TGTGCCAGCTCACCCCCGACAGGGTCGGACGAGCGGTACTTC. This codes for CASSPPTGSDERYF.

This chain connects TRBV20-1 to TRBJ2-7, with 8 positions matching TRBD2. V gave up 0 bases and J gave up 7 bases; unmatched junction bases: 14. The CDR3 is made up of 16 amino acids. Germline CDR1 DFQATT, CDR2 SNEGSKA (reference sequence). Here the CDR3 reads CSARERMNSGSWEQYF. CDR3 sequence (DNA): TGCAGTGCTAGAGAACGTATGAACAGCGGGAGTTGGGAGCAGTACTTC.

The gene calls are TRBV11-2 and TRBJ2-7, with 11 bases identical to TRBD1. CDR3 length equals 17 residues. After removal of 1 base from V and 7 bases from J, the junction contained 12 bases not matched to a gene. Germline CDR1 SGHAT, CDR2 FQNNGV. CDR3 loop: CASSLGGVWTGGWEQYF. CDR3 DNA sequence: TGTGCCAGCAGCTTAGGAGGAGTGTGGACAGGGGGCTGGGAGCAGTACTTC.

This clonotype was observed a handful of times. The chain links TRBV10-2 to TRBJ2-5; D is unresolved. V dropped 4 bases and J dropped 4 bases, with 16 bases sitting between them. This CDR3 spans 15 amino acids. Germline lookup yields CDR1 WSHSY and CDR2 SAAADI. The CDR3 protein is CASSAALWSGETQYF. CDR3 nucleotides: TGCGCCAGCAGTGCCGCCTTGTGGTCTGGAGAGACCCAGTACTTC.

The chain's CDR3 is CSAIIIAGPYEQYF. The CDR3 nucleotides are TGCAGTGCAATAATCATAGCGGGACCCTACGAGCAGTACTTC. This chain joins TRBV20-1 and TRBJ2-7; 8 nucleotides line up with TRBD2. Germline assignment: CDR1 DFQATT and CDR2 SNEGSKA (reference sequence). J lost 2 bases, V lost 6 bases, and 9 bases had no gene match. CDR3 length equals 14 residues.

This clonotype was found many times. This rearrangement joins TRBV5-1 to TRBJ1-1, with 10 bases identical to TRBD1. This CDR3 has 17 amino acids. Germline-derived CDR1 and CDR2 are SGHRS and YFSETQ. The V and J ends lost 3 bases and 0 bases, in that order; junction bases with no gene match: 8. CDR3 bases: TGCGCCAGCAGCTCCCAAGGGACAGGGGCCGTGAACACTGAAGCTTTCTTT. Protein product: CASSSQGTGAVNTEAFF.